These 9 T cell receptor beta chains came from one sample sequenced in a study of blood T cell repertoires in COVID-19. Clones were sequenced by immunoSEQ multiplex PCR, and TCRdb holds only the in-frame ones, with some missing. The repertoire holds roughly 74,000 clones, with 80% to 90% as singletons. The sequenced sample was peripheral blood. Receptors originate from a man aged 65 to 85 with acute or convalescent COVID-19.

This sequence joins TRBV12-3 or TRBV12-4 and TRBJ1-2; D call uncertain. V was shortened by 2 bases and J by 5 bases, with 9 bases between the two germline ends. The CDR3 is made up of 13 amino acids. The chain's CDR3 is CASSLWAAYGYTF. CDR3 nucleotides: TGTGCCAGCAGTTTATGGGCAGCATATGGCTACACCTTC.

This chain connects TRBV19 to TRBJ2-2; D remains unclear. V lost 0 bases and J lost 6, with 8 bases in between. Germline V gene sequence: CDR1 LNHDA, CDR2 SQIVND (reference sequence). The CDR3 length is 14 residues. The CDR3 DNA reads TGTGCCAGTAGTATAGATTCAGGTCCCGGGGAGCTGTTTTTT. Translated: CASSIDSGPGELFF.

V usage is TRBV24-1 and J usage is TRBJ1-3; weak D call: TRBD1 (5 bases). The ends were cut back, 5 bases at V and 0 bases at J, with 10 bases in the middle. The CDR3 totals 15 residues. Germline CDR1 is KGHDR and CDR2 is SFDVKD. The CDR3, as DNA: TGTGCCACCAGTGCGCGGGGGAGCTCTGGAAACACCATATATTTT. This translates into CATSARGSSGNTIYF.

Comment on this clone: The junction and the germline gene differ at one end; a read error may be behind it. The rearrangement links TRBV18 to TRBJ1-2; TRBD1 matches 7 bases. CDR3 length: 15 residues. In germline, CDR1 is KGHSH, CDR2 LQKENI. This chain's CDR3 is CASSPSTGMTYDYTF. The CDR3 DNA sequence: TGTGCCAGCTCACCTTCGACAGGGATGACCTATGACTACACCTTC.

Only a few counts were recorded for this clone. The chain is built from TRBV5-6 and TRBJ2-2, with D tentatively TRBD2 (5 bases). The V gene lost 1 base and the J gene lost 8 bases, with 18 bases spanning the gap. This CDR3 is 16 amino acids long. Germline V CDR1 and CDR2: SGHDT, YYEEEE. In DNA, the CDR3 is TGTGCCAGCAGCTTGCCAGGCAGCCTAGCCACAGGGGAGCTGTTTTTT. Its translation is CASSLPGSLATGELFF.

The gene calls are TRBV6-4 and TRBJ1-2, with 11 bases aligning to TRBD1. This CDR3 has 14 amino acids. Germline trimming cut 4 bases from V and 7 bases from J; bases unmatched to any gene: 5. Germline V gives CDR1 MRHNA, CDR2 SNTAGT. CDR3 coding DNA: TGTGCCAGCAGTGCCACCGGGACAGGGGGTGGCTACACCTTC. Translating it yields CASSATGTGGGYTF.

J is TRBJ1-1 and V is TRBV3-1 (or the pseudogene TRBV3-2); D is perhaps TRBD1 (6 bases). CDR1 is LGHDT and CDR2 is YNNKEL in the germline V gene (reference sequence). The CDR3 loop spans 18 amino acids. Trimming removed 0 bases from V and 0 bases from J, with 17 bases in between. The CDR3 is CASSQDRGGGPMNTEAFF. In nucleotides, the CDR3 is TGTGCCAGCAGCCAAGATCGGGGAGGGGGGCCCATGAACACTGAAGCTTTCTTT.

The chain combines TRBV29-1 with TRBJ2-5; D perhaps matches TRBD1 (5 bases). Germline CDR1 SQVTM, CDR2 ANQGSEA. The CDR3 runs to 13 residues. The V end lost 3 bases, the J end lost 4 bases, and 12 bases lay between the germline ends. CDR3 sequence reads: CSVDGALGETQYF. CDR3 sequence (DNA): TGCAGCGTTGATGGGGCCCTGGGAGAGACCCAGTACTTC.

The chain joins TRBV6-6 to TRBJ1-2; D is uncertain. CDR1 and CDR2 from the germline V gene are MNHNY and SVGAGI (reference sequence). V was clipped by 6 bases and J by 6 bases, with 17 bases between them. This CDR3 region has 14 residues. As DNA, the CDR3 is TGTGCCAGCAGCCCCGGTCCCAATAAACATGGCTACACCTTC. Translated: CASSPGPNKHGYTF.